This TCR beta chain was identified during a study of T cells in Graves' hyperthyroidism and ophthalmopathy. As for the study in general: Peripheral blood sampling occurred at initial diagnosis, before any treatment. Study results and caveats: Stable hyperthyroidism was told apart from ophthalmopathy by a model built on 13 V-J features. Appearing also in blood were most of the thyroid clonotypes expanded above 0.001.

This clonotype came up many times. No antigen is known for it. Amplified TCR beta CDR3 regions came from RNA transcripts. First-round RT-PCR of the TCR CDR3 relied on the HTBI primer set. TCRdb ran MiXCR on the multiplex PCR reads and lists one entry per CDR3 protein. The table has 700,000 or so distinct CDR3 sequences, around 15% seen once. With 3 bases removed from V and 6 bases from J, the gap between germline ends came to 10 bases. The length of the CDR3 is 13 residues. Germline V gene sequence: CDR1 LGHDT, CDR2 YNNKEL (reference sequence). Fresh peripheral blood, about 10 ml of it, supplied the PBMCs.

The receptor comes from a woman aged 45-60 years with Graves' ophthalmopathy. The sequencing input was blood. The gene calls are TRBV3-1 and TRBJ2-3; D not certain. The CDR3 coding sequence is TGTGCCAGCAGCCAGTTTAATGCGGATACGCAGTATTTT. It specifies CASSQFNADTQYF.